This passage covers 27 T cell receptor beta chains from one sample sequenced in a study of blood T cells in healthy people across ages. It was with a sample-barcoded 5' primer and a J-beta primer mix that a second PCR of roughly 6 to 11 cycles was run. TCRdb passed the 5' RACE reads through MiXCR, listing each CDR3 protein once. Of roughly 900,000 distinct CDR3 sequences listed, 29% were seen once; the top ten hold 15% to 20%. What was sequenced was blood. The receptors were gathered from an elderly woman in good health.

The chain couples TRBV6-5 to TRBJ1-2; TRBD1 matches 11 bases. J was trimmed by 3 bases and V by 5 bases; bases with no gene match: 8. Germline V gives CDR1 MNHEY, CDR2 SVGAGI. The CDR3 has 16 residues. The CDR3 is CASSRDRGITDYGYTF. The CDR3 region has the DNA TGTGCCAGCAGTCGGGACAGGGGGATAACCGACTATGGCTACACCTTC.

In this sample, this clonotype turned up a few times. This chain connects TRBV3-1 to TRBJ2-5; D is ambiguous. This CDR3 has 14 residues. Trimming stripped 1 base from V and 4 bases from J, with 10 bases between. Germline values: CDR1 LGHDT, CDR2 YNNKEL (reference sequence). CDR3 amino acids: CASSQGSPGETQYF. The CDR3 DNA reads TGTGCCAGCAGCCAAGGGAGTCCCGGAGAGACCCAGTACTTC.

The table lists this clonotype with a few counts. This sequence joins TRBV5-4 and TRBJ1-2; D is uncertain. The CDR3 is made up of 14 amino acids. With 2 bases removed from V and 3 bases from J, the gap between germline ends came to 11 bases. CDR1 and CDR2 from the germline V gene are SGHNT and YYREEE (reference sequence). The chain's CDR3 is CASSFDPDDYGYTF. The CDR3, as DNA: TGTGCCAGCAGCTTCGATCCGGATGACTATGGCTACACCTTC.

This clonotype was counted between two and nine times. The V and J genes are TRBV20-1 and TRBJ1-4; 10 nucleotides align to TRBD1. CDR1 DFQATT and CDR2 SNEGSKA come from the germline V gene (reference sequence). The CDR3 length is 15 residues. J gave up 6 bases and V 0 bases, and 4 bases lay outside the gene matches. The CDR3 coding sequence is TGCAGTGCTAGAGACGCCGGGACAGGGGATGAAAAACTGTTTTTT. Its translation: CSARDAGTGDEKLFF.

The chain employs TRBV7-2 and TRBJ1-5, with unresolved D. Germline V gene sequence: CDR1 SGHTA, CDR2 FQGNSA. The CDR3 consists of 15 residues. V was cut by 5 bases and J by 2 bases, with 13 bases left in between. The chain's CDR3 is CASSRTFDGNQPQHF. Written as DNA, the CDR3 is TGTGCCAGCAGCCGGACCTTCGACGGCAATCAGCCCCAGCATTTT.

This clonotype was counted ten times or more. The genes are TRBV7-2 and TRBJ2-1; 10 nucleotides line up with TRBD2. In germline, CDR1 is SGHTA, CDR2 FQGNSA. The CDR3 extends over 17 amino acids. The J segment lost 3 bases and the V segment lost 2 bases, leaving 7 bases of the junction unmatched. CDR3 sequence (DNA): TGTGCCAGCAGCTTAATCTCTAGCGGGGGTTACTACAATGAGCAGTTCTTC. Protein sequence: CASSLISSGGYYNEQFF.

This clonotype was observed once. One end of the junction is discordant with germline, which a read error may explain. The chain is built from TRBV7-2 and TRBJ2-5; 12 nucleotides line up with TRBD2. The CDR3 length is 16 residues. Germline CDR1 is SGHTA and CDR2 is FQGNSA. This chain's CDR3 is CASSLGDRTSGETQYF. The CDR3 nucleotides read TGTGCCAGCAGCTTAGGAGACCGGACTAGCGGGGAGACCCAGTATTTC.

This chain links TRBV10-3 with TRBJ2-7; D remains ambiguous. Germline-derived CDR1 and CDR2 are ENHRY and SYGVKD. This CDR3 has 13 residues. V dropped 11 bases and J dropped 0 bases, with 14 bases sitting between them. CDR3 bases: TGTGCCTCGTGGACCGAATACTCCTACGAGCAGTACTTC. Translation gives CASWTEYSYEQYF.

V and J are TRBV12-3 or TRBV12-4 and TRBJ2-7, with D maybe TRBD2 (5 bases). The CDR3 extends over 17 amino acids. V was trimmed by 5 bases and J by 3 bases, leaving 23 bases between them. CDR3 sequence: CASSPAVLSTWRYEQYF. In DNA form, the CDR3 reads TGTGCCAGCAGTCCAGCGGTCCTTTCGACGTGGCGCTACGAGCAGTACTTC.

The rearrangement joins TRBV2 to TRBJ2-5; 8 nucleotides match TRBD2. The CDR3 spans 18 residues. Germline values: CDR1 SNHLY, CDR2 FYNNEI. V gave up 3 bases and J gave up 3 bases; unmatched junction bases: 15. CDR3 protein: CASSDRGRALAEKETQYF. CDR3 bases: TGTGCCAGCAGTGACAGAGGCAGAGCACTAGCGGAAAAAGAGACCCAGTACTTC. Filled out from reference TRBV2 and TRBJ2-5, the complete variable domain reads EPEVTQTPSHQVTQMGQEVILRCVPISNHLYFYWYRQILGQKVEFLVSFYNNEISEKSEIFDDQFSVERPDGSNFTLKIRSTKLEDSAMYFCASSDRGRALAEKETQYFGPGTRLLVL.

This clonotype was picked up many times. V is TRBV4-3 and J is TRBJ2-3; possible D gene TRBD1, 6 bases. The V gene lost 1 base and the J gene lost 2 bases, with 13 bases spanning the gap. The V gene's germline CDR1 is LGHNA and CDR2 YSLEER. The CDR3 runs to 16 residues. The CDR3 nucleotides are TGCGCCAGCAGCCAAGCGGCAGGGGCGATCACAGATACGCAGTATTTT. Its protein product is CASSQAAGAITDTQYF.

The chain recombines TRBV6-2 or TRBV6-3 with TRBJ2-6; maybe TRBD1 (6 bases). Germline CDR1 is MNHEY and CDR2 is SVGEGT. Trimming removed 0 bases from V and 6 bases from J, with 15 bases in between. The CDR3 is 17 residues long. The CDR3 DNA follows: TGTGCCAGCAGTTACTCGACAGGCGGAGCTGAGGCCAACGTCCTGACTTTC. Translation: CASSYSTGGAEANVLTF.

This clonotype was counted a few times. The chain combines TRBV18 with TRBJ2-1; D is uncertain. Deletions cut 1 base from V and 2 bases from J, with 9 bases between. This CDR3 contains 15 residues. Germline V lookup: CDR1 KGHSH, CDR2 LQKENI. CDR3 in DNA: TGTGCCAGCTCACCACTGGACCTCACCTACAATGAGCAGTTCTTC. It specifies CASSPLDLTYNEQFF.

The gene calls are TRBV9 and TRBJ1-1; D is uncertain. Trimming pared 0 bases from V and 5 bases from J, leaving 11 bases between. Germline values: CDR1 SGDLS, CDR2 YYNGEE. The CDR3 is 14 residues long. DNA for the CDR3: TGTGCCAGCAGCGTAGGTGTAGGGTTGACTGAAGCTTTCTTT. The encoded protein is CASSVGVGLTEAFF.

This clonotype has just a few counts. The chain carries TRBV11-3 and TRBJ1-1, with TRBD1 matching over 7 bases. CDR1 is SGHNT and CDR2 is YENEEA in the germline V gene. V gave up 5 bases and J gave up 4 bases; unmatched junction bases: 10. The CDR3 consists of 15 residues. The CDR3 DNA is TGTGCCAGCAGCCCCCCCAGACAGGGTTCCACTGAAGCTTTCTTT. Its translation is CASSPPRQGSTEAFF.

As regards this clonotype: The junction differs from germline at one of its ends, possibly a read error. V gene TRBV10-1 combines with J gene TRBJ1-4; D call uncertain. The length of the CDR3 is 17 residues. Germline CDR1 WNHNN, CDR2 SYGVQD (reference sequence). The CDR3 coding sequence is TGCGCCAGCAGTGAGTCGATAGGGAAACAGAGAAATGAAAGACTGTTTTTT. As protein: CASSESIGKQRNERLFF.

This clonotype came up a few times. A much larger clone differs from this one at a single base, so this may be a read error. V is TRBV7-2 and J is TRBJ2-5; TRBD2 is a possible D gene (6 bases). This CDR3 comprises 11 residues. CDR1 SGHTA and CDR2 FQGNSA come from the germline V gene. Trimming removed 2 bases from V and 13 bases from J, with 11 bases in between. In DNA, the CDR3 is TGTGCCAGCAGCTTACAGGGAGGCGCGTACTTC. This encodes CASSLQGGAYF.

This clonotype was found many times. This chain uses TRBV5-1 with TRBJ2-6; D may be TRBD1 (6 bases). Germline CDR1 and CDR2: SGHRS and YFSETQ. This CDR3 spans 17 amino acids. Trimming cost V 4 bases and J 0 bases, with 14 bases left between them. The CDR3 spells CASSLDSSISGANVLTF. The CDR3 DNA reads TGCGCCAGCAGCCTGGACAGCTCTATCTCTGGGGCCAACGTCCTGACTTTC. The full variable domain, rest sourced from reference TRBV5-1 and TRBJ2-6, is KAGVTQTPRYLIKTRGQQVTLSCSPISGHRSVSWYQQTPGQGLQFLFEYFSETQRNKGNFPGRFSGRQFSNSRSEMNVSTLELGDSALYLCASSLDSSISGANVLTFGAGSRLTVL.

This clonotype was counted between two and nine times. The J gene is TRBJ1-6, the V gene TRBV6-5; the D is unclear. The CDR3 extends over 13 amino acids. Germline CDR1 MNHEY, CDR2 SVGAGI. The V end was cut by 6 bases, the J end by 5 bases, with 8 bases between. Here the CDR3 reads CASRRRDNSPLHF. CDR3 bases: TGTGCCAGCAGGCGTCGGGATAATTCACCCCTCCACTTT.

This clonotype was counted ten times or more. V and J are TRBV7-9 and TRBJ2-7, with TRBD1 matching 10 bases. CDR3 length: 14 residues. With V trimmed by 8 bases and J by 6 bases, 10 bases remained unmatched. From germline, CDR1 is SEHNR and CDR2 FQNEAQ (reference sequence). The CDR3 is CASGVWDRGREQYF. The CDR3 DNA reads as TGTGCCAGCGGCGTATGGGACAGGGGACGCGAGCAGTACTTC.

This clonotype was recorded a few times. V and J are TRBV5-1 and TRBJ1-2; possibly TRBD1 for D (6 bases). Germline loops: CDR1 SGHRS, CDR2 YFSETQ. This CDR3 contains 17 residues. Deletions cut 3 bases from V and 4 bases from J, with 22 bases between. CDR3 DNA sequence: TGCGCCAGCAGCTGGGGGGCCTTAGAGGGGGAGACCTATGGCTACACCTTC. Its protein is CASSWGALEGETYGYTF.

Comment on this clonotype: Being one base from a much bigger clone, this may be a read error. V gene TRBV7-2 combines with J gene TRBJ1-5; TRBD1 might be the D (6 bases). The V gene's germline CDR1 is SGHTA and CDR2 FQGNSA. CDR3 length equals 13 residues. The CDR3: CAGSGQFNQPQHF. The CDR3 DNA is TGTGCCGGCAGCGGACAGTTCAATCAGCCCCAGCATTTT.

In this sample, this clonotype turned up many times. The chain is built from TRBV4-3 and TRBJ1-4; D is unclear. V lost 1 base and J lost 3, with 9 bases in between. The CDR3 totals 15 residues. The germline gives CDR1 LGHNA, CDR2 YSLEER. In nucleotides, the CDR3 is TGCGCCAGCAGCCAAGGGCAGCTATCTAATGAAAAACTGTTTTTT. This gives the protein CASSQGQLSNEKLFF.

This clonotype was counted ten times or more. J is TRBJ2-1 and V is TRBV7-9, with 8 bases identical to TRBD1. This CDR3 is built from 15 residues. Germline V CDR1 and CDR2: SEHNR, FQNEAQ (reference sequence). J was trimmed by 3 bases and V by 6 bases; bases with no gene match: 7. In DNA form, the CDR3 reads TGTGCCAGCAGGGGACGGACAGGGATCTACAATGAGCAGTTCTTC. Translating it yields CASRGRTGIYNEQFF.

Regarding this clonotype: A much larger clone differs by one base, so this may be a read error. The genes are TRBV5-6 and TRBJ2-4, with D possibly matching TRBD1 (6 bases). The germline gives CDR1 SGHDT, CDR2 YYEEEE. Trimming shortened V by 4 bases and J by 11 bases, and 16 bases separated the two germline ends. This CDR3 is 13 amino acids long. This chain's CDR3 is CASSIGGPNVQYF. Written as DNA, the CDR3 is TGTGCCAGCAGCATTGGGGGCCCGAACGTTCAGTACTTC.

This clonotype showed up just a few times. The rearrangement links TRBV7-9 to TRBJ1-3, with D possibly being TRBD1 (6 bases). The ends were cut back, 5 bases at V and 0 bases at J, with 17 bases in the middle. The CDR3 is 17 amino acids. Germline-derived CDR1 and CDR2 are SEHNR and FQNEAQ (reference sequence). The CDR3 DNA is TGTGCCAGCAGCCTCCTCGGGGGCAAGAGCTCTGGAAACACCATATATTTT. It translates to CASSLLGGKSSGNTIYF.

CDR3 protein: CASSFPWGGSYEQYF. In DNA, the CDR3 is TGTGCCAGCAGTTTTCCGTGGGGAGGGTCCTACGAGCAGTACTTC. The chain employs TRBV28 and TRBJ2-7, with 7 bases that match TRBD2. The V segment lost 3 bases and the J segment 1 base; nucleotides outside the gene matches: 6. This CDR3 has 15 residues. The germline V gene encodes CDR1 MDHEN and CDR2 SYDVKM.